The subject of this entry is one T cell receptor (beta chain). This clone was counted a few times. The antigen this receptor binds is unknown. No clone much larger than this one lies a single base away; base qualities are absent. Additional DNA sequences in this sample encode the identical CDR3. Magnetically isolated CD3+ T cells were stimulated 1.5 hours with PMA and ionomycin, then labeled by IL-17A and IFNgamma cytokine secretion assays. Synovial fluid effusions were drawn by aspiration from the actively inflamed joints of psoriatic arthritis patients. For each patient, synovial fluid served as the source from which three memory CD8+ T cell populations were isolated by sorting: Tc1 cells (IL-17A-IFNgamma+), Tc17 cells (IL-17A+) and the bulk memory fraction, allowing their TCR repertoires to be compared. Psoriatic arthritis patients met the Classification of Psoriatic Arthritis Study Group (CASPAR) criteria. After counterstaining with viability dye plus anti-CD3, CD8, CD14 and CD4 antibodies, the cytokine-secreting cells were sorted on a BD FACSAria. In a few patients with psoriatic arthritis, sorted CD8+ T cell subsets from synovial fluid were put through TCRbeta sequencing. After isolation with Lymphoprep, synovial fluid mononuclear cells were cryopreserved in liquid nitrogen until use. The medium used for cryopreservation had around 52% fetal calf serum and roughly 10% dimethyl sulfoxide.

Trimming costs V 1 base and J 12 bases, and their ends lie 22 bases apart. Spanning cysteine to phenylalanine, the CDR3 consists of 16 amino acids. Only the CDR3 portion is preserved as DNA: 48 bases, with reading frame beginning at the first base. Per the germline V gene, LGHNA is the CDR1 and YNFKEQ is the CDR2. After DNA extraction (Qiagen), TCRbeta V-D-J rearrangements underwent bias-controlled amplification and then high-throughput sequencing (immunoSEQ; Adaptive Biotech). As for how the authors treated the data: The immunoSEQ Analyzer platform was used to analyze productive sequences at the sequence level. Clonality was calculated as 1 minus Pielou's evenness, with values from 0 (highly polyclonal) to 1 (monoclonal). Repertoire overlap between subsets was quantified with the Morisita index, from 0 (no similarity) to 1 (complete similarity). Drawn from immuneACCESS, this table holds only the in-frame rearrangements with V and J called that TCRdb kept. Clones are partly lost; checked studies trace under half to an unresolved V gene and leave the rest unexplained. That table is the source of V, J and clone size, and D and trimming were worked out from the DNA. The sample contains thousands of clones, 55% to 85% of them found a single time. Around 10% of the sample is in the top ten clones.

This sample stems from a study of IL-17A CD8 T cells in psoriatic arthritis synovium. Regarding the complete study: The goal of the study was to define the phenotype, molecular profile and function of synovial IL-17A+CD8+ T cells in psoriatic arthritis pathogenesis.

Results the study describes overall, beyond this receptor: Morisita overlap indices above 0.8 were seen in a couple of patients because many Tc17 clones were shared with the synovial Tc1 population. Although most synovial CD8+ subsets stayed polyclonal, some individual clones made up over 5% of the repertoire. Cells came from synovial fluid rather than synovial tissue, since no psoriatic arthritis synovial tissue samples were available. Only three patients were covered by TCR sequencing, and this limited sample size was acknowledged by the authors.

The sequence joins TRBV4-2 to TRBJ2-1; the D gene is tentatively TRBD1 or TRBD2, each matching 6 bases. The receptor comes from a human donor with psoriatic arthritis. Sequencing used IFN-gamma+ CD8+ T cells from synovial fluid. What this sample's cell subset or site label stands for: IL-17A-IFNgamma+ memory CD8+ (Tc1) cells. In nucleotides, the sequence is TGTGCCAGCAGCCAAGGGATAGGGGGGACGGGGCGGGGGCAGTTCTTC. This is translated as CASSQGIGGTGRGQFF.